Below, 5 T cell receptor beta chains from the same sample are listed, as sequenced in a study of radiotherapy plus CTLA-4 blockade in lung cancer. Repertoires were generated with immunoSEQ multiplex PCR, while TCRdb's copy carries only in-frame clones and drops some. The sample lists tens of thousands of clones; more than 70% were seen once. Sequenced material: peripheral blood, taken from a patient treated with radiotherapy plus ipilimumab. The receptors shown here come from a human donor with non-small cell lung cancer whose response to radiotherapy plus ipilimumab could not be evaluated.

This clone was recorded a few times. The chain employs TRBV7-2 and TRBJ1-2; no firm D call. The V end was cut by 0 bases, the J end by 4 bases, with 9 bases between. Germline CDR1 is SGHTA and CDR2 is FQGNSA. The CDR3 consists of 14 residues. The CDR3 loop is CASSLAREGYGYTF. The CDR3 DNA sequence: TGTGCCAGCAGCTTAGCGAGGGAAGGCTATGGCTACACCTTC. The full variable domain, in which reference TRBV7-2 and TRBJ1-2 provide the parts outside the CDR3, is GAGVSQSPSNKVTEKGKDVELRCDPISGHTALYWYRQSLGQGLEFLIYFQGNSAPDKSGLPSDRFSAERTGGSVSTLTIQRTQQEDSAVYLCASSLAREGYGYTFGSGTRLTVV.

The V and J genes are TRBV12-5 and TRBJ1-1; 8 bases fit TRBD1. With 6 bases clipped from V and 1 base from J, the junction kept 4 bases outside the gene matches. This CDR3 comprises 14 residues. Germline-derived CDR1 and CDR2 are LGHNT and FRNRAP. CDR3: CASGPGQGNTEAFF. In DNA form, the CDR3 reads TGTGCTAGTGGACCAGGACAGGGGAACACTGAAGCTTTCTTT.

This clone was counted once. The CDR3 loop is CSADGQGNYGYTF. DNA for the CDR3: TGCAGCGCTGACGGACAGGGGAACTATGGCTACACCTTC. The chain uses TRBV29-1 and TRBJ1-2; 9 bases line up with TRBD1. Germline values: CDR1 SQVTM, CDR2 ANQGSEA. The CDR3 runs to 13 residues. V gave up 7 bases and J gave up 2 bases; unmatched junction bases: 5. The full variable domain, completed using reference TRBV29-1 and TRBJ1-2, is SAVISQKPSRDICQRGTSLTIQCQVDSQVTMMFWYRQQPGQSLTLIATANQGSEATYESGFVIDKFPISRPNLTFSTLTVSNMSPEDSSIYLCSADGQGNYGYTFGSGTRLTVV.

The chain carries TRBV7-9 and TRBJ2-1; 12 bases align to TRBD2. V was pared by 6 bases and J by 4 bases, with 4 bases of the junction left unmatched. The CDR3 sequence is 15 residues long. CDR1 and CDR2 from the germline V gene are SEHNR and FQNEAQ (reference sequence). The CDR3, as DNA: TGTGCCAGCAGGACGACTAGCGGGGGATACAATGAGCAGTTCTTC. This translates into CASRTTSGGYNEQFF.

J is TRBJ2-1 and V is TRBV7-2, with TRBD1 identical over 7 bases. CDR3 length: 16 residues. Germline CDR1 is SGHTA and CDR2 is FQGNSA. After removal of 4 bases from V and 3 bases from J, the junction contained 9 bases not matched to a gene. The CDR3 region is CASSSLTGARYNEQFF. Here the CDR3 DNA reads TGTGCCAGCAGCTCCCTTACAGGGGCCCGCTACAATGAGCAGTTCTTC.